A selection of T cell receptor beta chains follows, all from one sample in a study of T cells expressing NK-cell markers. TCRdb reprocessed the 5' RACE reads; each CDR3 protein has one entry and no DNA is given. The table for this sample gives around 380,000 distinct CDR3 sequences. Sequencing was performed on blood T cells: a sorted CD56 or NKG2C T cell subset, CD4+ or CD8+ T cells, or bulk PBMC T cells (not recorded which). These receptors were obtained from a woman between 45 and 65 years old in good health. Both conserved end residues are part of each CDR3.

v_call	j_call	cdr3_aa
TRBV7-9	TRBJ2-3	CASSLGTSGIGDTQYF
TRBV5-1	TRBJ2-1	CASSLELSYNEQFF
TRBV7-2	TRBJ2-2	CASSRLAKTGELFF
TRBV5-1	TRBJ2-7	CASSFDRDRIPYEQYF
TRBV6-5	TRBJ1-2	CASTKRGSYGYTF
TRBV12-3/TRBV12-4	TRBJ1-5	CASSLRETLNQPQHF
TRBV20-1	TRBJ2-7	CSATQGDRVPLYF
TRBV28	TRBJ1-5	CASRPTGEQPQHF
TRBV6-1	TRBJ2-5	CASSGHGRSETQYF
TRBV7-6	TRBJ2-1	CASSLARGQLYNEQFF
TRBV7-8	TRBJ2-7	CASSLVAGQSYEQYF